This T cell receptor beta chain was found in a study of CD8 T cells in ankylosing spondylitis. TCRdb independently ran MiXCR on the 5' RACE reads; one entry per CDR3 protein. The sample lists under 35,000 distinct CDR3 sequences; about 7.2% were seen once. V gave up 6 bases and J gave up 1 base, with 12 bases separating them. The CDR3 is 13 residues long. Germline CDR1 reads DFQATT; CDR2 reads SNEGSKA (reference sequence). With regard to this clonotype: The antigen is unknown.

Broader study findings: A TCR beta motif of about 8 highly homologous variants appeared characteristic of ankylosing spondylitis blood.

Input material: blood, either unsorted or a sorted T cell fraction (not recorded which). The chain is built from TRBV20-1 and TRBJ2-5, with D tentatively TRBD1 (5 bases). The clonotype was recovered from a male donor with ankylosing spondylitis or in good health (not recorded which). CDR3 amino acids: CSAKDTIQETQYF. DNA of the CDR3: TGCAGTGCCAAGGACACGATCCAAGAGACCCAGTACTTC.